This T cell receptor (beta chain) was recorded in a study of cytomegalovirus exposure and HLA in healthy donors. Study-level background: An early release of data contained approximately 80 million unique TCRs, which came from HLA-typed donors.

As regards this clone: Its matching antigen is unknown.

CDR3 length equals 15 residues. The V and J ends lost 0 bases and 7 bases respectively, with 16 bases between them. The germline CDR1 and CDR2 sequences are SGHDN and FVKESK. Study-wide points: CMV serostatus was the sole immune exposure information available. In a later analysis, donors in an Asian-associated ancestry cluster reportedly had fewer N-insertions in productive TCRs than the cohort mean.

PCR was performed using 60 Vbeta and 13 Jbeta primers. Clones were sequenced by immunoSEQ multiplex PCR, and TCRdb holds only the in-frame ones, with some missing. The sample has about 130,000 clones, roughly 70% seen once. The clonotype was recovered from a man aged 35-49 years in good health and CMV-seropositive. The V gene is TRBV14, the J gene TRBJ2-7, with D hard to call. Specimen: PBMCs. CDR3 in DNA: TGTGCCAGCAGCCAAGATCAGCAGGTGCGCTTTGAGCAGTACTTC. Protein product: CASSQDQQVRFEQYF. The whole variable domain, filled in from reference TRBV14 and TRBJ2-7, reads EAGVTQFPSHSVIEKGQTVTLRCDPISGHDNLYWYRRVMGKEIKFLLHFVKESKQDESGMPNNRFLAERTGGTYSTLKVQPAELEDSGVYFCASSQDQQVRFEQYFGPGTRLTVT.